The 3 T cell receptor beta chains given below trace back to one sample, sequenced in a study of T cell responses to AZD1222 COVID-19 vaccine. Method: immunoSEQ multiplex PCR; TCRdb's copy keeps in-frame clones and lacks some. The table includes about 170,000 clones, around nine tenths detected once. Specimen: peripheral blood, collected 28 days after the second AZD1222 dose. These receptor sequences come from an adult who received the AZD1222 COVID-19 vaccine.

The J gene is TRBJ2-7, the V gene TRBV9, with D hard to call. With 4 bases removed from V and 6 bases from J, the gap between germline ends came to 14 bases. Germline V gene sequence: CDR1 SGDLS, CDR2 YYNGEE. CDR3 size: 13 residues. CDR3 bases: TGTGCCAGCAGCCCCCTCTTAGTAAGCGAGCAGTACTTC. Translated: CASSPLLVSEQYF.

The chain combines TRBV6-1 with TRBJ2-2; 11 bases align to TRBD2. CDR1 is MNHNS, CDR2 SASEGT, per germline. There are 19 residues in the CDR3. The ends lost 4 bases at V and 1 base at J; junction bases unmatched: 11. The CDR3 protein is CASSVASGGPYLNTGELFF. The CDR3 region has the DNA TGTGCCAGCAGTGTGGCTAGCGGGGGGCCCTACCTGAACACCGGGGAGCTGTTTTTT.

V usage is TRBV27 and J usage is TRBJ1-1, with a weak D call TRBD1 (6 bases). The CDR3 extends over 14 amino acids. V lost 5 bases and J lost 5, with 15 bases in between. Germline V CDR1 and CDR2: MNHEY, SMNVEV (reference sequence). The CDR3 DNA follows: TGTGCCAGCAGTCCCGGACAGTTCAGGACTGAAGCTTTCTTT. Translated: CASSPGQFRTEAFF.